This T cell receptor (beta chain) was captured in a study of T cell changes during pregnancy in multiple sclerosis. The length of the CDR3 is 14 residues. Germline values: CDR1 SGHTA, CDR2 FQGNSA. Trimming pared 5 bases from V and 6 bases from J, leaving 17 bases between. Produced via immunoSEQ multiplex PCR; TCRdb's table is partial and in-frame only. The table records roughly 36,000 clones, roughly 88% of them present only once. The receptor was isolated from a female donor in good health, enrolled as a control in a pregnancy study. Specimen: peripheral blood, collected in the second trimester of pregnancy. The chain is built from TRBV7-2 and TRBJ2-7; TRBD2 might be the D (6 bases). CDR3 residues: CASSRRDPRGEQYF. The DNA for the CDR3 is TGTGCCAGCAGCCGGAGGGACCCCCGGGGCGAGCAGTACTTC. Full variable domain (missing parts from reference TRBV7-2 and TRBJ2-7): GAGVSQSPSNKVTEKGKDVELRCDPISGHTALYWYRQSLGQGLEFLIYFQGNSAPDKSGLPSDRFSAERTGGSVSTLTIQRTQQEDSAVYLCASSRRDPRGEQYFGPGTRLTVT.